This T cell receptor (beta chain) was profiled in a study of sequential checkpoint blockade in melanoma. In the study overall: Patients were randomized 1:1 to nivolumab-then-ipilimumab or ipilimumab-then-nivolumab first-line.

Profiled with immunoSEQ multiplex PCR; TCRdb holds only in-frame clones, not every one. The sample carries about 21,000 clones, roughly four fifths recorded once. V lost 2 bases to trimming and J lost 8 bases, with 10 bases between them. The germline gives CDR1 SGHRS, CDR2 YFSETQ. The CDR3 runs 13 residues. Documented treatment: randomized to nivolumab then ipilimumab (arm A) or the reverse (arm B). Sample: CD8+ T cells sorted from blood (inferred from file names), taken from a patient given nivolumab and ipilimumab in sequence. The genes are TRBV5-1 and TRBJ1-4; D remains unclear. This clonotype originated in a human donor with melanoma. The CDR3 spells CASSLITGEKLFF. The CDR3 bases are TGCGCCAGCAGCTTAATAACGGGGGAAAAACTGTTTTTT.